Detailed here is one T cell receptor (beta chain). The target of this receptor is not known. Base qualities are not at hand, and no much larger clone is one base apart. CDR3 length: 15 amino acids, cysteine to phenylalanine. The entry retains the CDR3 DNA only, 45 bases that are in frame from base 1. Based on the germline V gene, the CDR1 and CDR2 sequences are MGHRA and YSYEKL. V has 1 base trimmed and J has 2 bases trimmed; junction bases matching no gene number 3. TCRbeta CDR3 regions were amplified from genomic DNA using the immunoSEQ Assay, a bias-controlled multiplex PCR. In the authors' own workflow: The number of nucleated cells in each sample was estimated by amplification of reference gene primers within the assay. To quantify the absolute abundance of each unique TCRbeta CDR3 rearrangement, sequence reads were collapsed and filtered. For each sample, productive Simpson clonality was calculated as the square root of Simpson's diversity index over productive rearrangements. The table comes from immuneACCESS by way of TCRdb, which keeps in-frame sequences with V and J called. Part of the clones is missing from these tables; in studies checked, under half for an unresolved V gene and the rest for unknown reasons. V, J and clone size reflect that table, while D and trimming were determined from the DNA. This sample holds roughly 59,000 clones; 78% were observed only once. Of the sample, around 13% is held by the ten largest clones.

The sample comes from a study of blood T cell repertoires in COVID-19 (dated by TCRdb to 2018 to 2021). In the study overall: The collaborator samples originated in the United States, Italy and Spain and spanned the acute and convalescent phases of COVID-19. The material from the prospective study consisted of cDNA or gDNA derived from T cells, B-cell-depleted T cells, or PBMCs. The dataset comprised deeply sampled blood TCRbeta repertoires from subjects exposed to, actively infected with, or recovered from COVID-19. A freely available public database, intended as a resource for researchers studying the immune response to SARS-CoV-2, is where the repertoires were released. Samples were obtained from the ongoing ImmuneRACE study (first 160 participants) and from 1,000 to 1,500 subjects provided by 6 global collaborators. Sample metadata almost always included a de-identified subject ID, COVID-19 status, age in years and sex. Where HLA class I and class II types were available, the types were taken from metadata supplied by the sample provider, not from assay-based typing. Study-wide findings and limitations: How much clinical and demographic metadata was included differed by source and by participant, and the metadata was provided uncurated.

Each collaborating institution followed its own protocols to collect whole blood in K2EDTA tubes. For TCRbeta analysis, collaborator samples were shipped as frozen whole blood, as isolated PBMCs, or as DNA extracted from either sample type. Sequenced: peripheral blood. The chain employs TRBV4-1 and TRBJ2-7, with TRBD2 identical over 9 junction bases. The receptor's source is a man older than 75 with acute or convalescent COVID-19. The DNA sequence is TGCGCCAGCAGCCAAGGGATAGCGGGAGCCTACGAGCAGTACTTC. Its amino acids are CASSQGIAGAYEQYF.